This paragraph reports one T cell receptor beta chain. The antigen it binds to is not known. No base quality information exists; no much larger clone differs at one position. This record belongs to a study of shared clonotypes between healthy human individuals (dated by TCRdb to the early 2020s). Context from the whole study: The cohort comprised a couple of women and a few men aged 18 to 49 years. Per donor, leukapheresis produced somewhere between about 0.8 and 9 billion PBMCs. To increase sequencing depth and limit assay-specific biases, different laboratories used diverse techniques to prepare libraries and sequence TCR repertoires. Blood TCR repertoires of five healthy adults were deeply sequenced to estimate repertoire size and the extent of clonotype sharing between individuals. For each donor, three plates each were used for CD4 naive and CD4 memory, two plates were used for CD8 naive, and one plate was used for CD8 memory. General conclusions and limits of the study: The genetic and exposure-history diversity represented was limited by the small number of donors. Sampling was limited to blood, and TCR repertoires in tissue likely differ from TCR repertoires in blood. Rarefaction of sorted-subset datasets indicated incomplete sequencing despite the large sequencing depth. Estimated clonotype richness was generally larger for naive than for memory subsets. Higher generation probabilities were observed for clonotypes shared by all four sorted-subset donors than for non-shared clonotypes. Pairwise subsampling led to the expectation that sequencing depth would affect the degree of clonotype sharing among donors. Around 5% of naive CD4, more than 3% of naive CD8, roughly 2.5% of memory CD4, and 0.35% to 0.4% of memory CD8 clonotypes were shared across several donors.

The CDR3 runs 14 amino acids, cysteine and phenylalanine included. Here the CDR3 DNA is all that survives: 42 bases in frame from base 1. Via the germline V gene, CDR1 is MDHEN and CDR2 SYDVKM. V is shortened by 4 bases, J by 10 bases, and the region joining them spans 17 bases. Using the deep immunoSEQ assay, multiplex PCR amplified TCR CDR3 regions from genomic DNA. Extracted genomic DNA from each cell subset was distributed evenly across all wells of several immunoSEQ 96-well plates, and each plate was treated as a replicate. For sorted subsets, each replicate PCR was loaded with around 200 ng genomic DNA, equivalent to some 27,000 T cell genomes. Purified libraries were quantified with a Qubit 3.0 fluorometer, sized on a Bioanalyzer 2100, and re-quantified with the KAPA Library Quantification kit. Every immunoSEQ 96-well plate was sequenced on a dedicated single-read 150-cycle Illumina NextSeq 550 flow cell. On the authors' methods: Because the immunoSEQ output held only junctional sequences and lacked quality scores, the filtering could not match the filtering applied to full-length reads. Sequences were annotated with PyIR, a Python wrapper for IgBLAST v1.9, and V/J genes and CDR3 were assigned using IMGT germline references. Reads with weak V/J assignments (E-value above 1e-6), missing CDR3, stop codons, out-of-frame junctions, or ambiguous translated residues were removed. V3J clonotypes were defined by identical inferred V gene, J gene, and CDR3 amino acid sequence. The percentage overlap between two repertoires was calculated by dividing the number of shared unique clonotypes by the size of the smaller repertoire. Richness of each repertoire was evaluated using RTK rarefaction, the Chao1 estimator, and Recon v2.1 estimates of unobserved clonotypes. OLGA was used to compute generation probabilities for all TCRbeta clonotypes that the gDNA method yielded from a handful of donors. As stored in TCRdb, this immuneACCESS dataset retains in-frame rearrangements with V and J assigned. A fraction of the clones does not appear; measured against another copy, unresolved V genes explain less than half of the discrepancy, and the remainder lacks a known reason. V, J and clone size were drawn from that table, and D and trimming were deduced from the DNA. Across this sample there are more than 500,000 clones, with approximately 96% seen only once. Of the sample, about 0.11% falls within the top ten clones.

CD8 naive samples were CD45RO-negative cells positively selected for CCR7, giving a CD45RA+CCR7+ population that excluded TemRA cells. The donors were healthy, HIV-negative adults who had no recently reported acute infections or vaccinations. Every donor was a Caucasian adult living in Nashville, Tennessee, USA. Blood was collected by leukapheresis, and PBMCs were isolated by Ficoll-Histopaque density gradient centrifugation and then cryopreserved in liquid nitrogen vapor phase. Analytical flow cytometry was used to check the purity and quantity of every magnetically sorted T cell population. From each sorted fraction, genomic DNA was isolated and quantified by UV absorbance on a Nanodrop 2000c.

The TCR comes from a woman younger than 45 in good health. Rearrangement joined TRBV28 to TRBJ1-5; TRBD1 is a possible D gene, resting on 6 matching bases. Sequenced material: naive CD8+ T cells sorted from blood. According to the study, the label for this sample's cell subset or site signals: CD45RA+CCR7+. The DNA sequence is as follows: TGTGCCAGCAGTTCCGGGACACCGATTATACCCCAGCATTTT. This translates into CASSSGTPIIPQHF.